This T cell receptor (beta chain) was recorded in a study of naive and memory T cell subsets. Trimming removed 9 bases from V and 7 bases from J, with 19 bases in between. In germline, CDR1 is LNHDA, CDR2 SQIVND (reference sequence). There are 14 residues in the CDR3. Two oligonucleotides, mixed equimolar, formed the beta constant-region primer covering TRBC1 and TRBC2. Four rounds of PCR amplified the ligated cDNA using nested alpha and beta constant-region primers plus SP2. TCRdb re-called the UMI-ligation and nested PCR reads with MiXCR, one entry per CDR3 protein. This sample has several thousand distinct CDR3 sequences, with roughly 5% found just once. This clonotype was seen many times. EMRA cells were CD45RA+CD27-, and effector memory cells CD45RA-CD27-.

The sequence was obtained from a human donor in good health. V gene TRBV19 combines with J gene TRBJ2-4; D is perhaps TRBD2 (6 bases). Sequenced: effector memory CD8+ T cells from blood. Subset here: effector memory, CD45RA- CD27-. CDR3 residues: CARDLGTWENIQYF. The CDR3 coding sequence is TGTGCCAGGGACCTCGGGACTTGGGAGAACATTCAGTACTTC.